This T cell receptor (beta chain) stems from a study of T cells in Graves' hyperthyroidism and ophthalmopathy. Study outcomes and limitations: In simple terms, a model built on 13 V-J features told ophthalmopathy apart from stable hyperthyroidism.

This clonotype was seen many times. The antigen remains undetermined. Germline CDR1 and CDR2: LGHNT and FRNRAP. V gave up 0 bases and J gave up 0 bases, with 11 bases separating them. The CDR3 runs 16 residues. RNA transcripts provided the source from which TCR beta CDR3 regions were amplified. In the first-round RT-PCR of the TCR CDR3, the HTBI primer set was used. TCRdb analysed the multiplex PCR reads with MiXCR anew, one entry per CDR3 protein. The sample contains hundreds of thousands of distinct CDR3 sequences, 15% to 18% of which appear only once. Participants, patients aged 18 to 65, had newly diagnosed hyperthyroidism with a duration under 2 months.

The sequenced sample consisted of blood. The chain combines TRBV12-5 with TRBJ2-5; D may be TRBD1 (6 bases). The sequence came from a woman aged 18-29 years with Graves' hyperthyroidism. CDR3 in amino acids: CASGLVRAGDQETQYF. CDR3 DNA: TGTGCTAGTGGTTTGGTACGGGCAGGGGACCAAGAGACCCAGTACTTC.